Here is one T cell receptor (beta chain) with its context. Its target is unknown. The sample is drawn from a study of lymphopenia after photon versus proton radiotherapy. Profiling relied on immunoSEQ multiplex PCR, and the TCRdb table lists in-frame clones only, not all of them. The sample lists tens of thousands of clones; roughly 90% were seen once. Study-level results: Oligoclonal CD8+ Temra expansion after nadir drove photon patients' diversity drop.

V lost 5 bases and J 14 bases, leaving 22 bases between the germline ends. The germline gives CDR1 MNHEY, CDR2 SVGAGI. This CDR3 has 15 residues. Sample: peripheral blood, taken from a patient treated with photon-based radiotherapy. V and J are TRBV6-5 and TRBJ1-6; D is unresolved. This TCR derives from a woman aged 40 to 50 with cholangiocarcinoma. CDR3 protein: CASSRTLVTLLTLHF. CDR3 bases: TGTGCCAGCAGTAGAACCTTGGTGACCTTATTGACCCTCCACTTT.